This TCR beta chain was sequenced in a study of blood T cell repertoires in COVID-19. Study background: The United States, Italy and Spain supplied acute and convalescent COVID-19 samples.

Only one count was recorded for this clone. In the study's own analysis: Estimated nucleated cell counts came from reference gene primer amplification. The repertoire was sequenced with immunoSEQ multiplex PCR; TCRdb's copy has only in-frame clones and lacks some. V and J calls and clone size are copied from that table; D and trimming were computed from the DNA. The table includes 98,000 or so clones, approximately 91% detected once. V was pared by 3 bases and J by 8 bases, with 1 base of the junction left unmatched. The CDR3 contains 13 residues. Germline V gene data show CDR1 as SEHNR and CDR2 as FQNEAQ (reference sequence).

The chain couples TRBV7-9 to TRBJ1-6; 7 bases line up with TRBD1. This sequence was found in a man aged 55 to 69 with COVID-19, enrolled during active disease. Material for sequencing was peripheral blood. This chain's CDR3 is CASSFDRDSPLHF. In nucleotides, the CDR3 is TGTGCCAGCAGCTTTGACAGGGATTCACCCCTCCACTTT.